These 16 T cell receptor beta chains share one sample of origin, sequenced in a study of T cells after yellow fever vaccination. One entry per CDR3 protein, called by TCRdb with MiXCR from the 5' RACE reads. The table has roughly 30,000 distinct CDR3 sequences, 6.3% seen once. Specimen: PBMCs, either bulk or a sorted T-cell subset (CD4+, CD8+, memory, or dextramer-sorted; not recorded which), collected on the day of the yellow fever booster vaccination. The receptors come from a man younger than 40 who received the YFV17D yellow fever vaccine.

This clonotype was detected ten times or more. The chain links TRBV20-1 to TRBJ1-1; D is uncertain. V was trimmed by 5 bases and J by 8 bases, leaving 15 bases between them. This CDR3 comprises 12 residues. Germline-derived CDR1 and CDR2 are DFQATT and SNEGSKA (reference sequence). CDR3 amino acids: CSAPPPGEEAFF. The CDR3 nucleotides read TGCAGTGCTCCTCCCCCGGGCGAGGAAGCTTTCTTT.

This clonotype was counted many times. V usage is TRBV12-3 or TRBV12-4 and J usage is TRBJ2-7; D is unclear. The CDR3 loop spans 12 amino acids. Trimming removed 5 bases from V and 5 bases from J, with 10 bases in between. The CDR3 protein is CASSPHRHEQYF. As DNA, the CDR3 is TGTGCCAGCAGTCCCCACCGGCACGAGCAGTACTTC.

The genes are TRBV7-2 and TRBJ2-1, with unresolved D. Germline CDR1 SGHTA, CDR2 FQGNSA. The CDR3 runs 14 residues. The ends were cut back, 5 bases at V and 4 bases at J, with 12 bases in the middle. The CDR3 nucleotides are TGTGCCAGCAGCCCGGAGCCAGCTTACAATGAGCAGTTCTTC. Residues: CASSPEPAYNEQFF.

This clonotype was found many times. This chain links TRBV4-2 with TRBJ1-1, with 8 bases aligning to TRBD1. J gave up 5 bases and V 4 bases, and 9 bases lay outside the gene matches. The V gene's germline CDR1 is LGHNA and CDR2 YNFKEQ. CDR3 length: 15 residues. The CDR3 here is CASSPDRAGGTEAFF. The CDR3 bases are TGTGCCAGCAGCCCGGACAGGGCCGGTGGTACTGAAGCTTTCTTT.

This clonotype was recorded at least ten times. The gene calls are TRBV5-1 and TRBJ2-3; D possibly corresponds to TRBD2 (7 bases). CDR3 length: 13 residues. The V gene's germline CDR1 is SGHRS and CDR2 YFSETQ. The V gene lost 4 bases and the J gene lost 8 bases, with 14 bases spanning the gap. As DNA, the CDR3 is TGCGCCAGCAGCCCGTTCGGGGGGCCTACGCAGTATTTT. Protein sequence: CASSPFGGPTQYF.

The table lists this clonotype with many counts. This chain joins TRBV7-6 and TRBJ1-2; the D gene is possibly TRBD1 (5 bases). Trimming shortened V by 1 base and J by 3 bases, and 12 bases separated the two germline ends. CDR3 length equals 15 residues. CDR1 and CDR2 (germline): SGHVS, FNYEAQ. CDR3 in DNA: TGTGCCAGCAGCTTAGTACCACAAGGGGACTATGGCTACACCTTC. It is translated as CASSLVPQGDYGYTF.

The CDR3 spells CASTRLYQETQYF. In DNA, the CDR3 is TGTGCCAGCACCCGCTTGTACCAAGAGACCCAGTACTTC. The chain couples TRBV18 to TRBJ2-5, with no clear D. The V end was cut by 8 bases, the J end by 0 bases, with 10 bases between. The germline CDR1 and CDR2 sequences are KGHSH and LQKENI. The CDR3 covers 13 residues. The whole variable domain, filled in from reference TRBV18 and TRBJ2-5, reads NAGVMQNPRHLVRRRGQEARLRCSPMKGHSHVYWYRQLPEEGLKFMVYLQKENIIDESGMPKERFSAEFPKEGPSILRIQQVVRGDSAAYFCASTRLYQETQYFGPGTRLLVL.

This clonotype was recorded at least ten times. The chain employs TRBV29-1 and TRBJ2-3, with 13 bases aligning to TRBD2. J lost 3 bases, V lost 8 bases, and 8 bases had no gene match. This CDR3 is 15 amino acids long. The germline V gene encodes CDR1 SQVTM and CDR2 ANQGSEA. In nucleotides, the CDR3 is TGCAGCTCGCAACTAGCGGGAGGGGTAACAGATACGCAGTATTTT. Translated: CSSQLAGGVTDTQYF.

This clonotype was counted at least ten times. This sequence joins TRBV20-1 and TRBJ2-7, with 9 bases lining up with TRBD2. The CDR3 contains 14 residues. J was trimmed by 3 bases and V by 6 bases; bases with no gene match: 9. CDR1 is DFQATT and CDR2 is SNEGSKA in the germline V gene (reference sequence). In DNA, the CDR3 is TGCAGTGCAACTCGGACTAGCGTAGTCTACGAGCAGTACTTC. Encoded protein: CSATRTSVVYEQYF.

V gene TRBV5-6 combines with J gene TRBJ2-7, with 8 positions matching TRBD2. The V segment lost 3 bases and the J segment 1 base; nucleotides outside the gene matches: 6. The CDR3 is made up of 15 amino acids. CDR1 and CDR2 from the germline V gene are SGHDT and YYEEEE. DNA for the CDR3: TGTGCCAGCAGCTCTCGTCGGGGGGGGTCCTACGAGCAGTACTTC. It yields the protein CASSSRRGGSYEQYF. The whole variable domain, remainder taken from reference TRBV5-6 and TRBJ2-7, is DAGVTQSPTHLIKTRGQQVTLRCSPKSGHDTVSWYQQALGQGPQFIFQYYEEEERQRGNFPDRFSGHQFPNYSSELNVNALLLGDSALYLCASSSRRGGSYEQYFGPGTRLTVT.

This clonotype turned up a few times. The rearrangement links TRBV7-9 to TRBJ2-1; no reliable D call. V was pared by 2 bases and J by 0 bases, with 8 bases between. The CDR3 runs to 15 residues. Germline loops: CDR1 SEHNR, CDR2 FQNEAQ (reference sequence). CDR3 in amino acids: CASSLRVGSYNEQFF. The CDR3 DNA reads TGTGCCAGCAGCTTACGGGTAGGCTCCTACAATGAGCAGTTCTTC.

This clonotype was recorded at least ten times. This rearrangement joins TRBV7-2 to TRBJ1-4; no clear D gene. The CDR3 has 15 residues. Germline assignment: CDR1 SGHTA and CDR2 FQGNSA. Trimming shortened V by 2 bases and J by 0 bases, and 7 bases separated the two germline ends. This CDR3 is CASSLLGATNEKLFF. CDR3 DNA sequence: TGTGCCAGCAGCTTATTGGGAGCAACTAATGAAAAACTGTTTTTT. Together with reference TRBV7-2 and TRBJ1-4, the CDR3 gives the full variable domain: GAGVSQSPSNKVTEKGKDVELRCDPISGHTALYWYRQSLGQGLEFLIYFQGNSAPDKSGLPSDRFSAERTGGSVSTLTIQRTQQEDSAVYLCASSLLGATNEKLFFGSGTQLSVL.

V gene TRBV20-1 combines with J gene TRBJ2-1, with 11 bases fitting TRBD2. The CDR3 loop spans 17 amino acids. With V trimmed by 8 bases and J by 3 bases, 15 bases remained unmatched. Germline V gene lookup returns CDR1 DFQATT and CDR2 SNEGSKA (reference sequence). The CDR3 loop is CSLKGTSGTIGYNEQFF. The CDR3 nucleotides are TGCAGTCTAAAGGGGACTAGCGGCACTATCGGCTACAATGAGCAGTTCTTC.

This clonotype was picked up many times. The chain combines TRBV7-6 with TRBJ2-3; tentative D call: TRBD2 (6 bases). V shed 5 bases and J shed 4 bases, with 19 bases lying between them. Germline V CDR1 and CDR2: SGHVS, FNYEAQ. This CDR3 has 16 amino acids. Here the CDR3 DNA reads TGTGCCAGCAGCAGGTTCGGTCTAGCGAGCGCAGATACGCAGTATTTT. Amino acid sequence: CASSRFGLASADTQYF.

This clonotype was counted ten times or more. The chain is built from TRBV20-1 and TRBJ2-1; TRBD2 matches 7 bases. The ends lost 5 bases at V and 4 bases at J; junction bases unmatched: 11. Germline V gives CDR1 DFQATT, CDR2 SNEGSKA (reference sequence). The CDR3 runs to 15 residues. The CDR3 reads CSAGPLAGEYNEQFF. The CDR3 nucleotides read TGCAGTGCTGGGCCTCTTGCGGGAGAATACAATGAGCAGTTCTTC.

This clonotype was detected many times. The CDR3: CASSLSGTSGRWQFF. The DNA for the CDR3 is TGTGCCAGCAGCTTGAGCGGGACTAGCGGGAGGTGGCAGTTCTTC. The chain uses TRBV5-4 and TRBJ2-1; 15 nucleotides line up with TRBD2. CDR3 length: 15 residues. Trimming cost V 1 base and J 12 bases; bases outside gene matches: 5. Per germline, CDR1 SGHNT and CDR2 YYREEE (reference sequence).